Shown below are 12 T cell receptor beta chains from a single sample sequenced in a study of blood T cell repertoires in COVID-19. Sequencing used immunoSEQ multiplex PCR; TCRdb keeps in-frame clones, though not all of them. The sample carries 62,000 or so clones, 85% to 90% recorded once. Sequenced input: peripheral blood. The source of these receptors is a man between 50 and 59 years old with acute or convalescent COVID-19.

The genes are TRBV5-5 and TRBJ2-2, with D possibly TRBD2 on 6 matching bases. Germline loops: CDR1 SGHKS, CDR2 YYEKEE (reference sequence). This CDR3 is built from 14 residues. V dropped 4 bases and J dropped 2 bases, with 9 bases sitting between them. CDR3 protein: CASSPGLNTGELFF. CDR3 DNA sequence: TGTGCCAGCAGCCCGGGACTTAACACCGGGGAGCTGTTTTTT.

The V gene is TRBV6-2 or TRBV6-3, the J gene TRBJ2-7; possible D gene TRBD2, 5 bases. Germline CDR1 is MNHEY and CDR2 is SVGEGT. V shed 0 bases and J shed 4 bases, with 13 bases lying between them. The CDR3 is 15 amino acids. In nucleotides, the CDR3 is TGTGCCAGCAGTTACTCGCCTACCCCGGGGTACGAGCAGTACGTC. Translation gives CASSYSPTPGYEQYV.

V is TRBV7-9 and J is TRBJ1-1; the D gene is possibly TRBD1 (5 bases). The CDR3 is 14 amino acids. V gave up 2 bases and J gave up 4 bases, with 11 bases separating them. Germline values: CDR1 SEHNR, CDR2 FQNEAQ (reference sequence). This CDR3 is CASSLQTGGTEAFF. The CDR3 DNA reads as TGTGCCAGCAGCTTACAAACAGGCGGCACTGAAGCTTTCTTT.

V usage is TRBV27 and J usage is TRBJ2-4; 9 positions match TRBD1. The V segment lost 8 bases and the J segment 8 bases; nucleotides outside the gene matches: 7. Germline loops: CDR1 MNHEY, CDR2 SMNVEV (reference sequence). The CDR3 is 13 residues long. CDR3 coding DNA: TGTGCCAGCGGCGACAGGGGGACGGACATTCAGTACTTC. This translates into CASGDRGTDIQYF.

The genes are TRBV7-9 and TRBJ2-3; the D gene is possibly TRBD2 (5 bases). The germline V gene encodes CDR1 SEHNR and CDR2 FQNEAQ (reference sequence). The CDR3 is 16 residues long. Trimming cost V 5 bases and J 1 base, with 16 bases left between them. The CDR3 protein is CASSLMLGVGTDTQYF. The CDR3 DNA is TGTGCCAGCAGCCTAATGCTCGGGGTGGGCACAGATACGCAGTATTTT.

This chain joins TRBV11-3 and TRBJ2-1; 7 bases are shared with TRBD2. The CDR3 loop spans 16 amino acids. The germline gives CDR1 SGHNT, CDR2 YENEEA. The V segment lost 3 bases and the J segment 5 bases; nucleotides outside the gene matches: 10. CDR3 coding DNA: TGTGCCAGCAGCTTCCGGGCGGGAGTGGGACACAATGAGCAGTTCTTC. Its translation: CASSFRAGVGHNEQFF.

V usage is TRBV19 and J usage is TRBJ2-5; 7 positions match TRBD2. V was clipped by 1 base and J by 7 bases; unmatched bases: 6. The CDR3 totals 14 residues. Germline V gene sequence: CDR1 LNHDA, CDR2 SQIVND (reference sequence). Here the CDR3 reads CASSIVGTTGTQYF. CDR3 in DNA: TGTGCCAGTAGTATAGTGGGGACTACAGGGACCCAGTACTTC.

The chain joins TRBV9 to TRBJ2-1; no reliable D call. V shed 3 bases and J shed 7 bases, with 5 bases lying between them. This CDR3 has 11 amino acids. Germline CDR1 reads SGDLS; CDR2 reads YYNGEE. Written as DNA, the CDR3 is TGTGCCAGCAGCGCCCTAAATGAGCAGTTCTTC. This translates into CASSALNEQFF.

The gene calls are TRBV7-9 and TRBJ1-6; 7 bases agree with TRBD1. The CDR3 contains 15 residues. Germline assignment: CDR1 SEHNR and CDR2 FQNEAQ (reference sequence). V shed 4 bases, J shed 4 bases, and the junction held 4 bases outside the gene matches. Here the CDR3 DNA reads TGTGCCAGCAGCTCGGGACAGCCTTATAATTCACCCCTCCACTTT. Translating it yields CASSSGQPYNSPLHF.

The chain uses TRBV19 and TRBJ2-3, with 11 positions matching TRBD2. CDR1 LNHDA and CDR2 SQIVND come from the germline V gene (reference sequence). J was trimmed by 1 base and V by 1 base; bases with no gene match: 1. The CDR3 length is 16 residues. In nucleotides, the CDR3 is TGTGCCAGTAGTATAGTAGCGGGAGGGCGCACAGATACGCAGTATTTT. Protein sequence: CASSIVAGGRTDTQYF.

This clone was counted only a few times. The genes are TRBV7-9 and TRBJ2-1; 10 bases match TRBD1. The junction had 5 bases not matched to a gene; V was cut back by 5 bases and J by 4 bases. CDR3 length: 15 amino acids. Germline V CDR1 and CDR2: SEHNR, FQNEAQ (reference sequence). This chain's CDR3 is CASSPGQGIYNEQFF. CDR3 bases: TGTGCCAGCAGCCCGGGACAGGGGATTTACAATGAGCAGTTCTTC.

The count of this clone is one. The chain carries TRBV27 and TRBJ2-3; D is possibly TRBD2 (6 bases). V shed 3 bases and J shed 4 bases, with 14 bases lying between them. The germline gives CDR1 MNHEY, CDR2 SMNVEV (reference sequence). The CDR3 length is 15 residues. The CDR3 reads CASSLELARADTQYF. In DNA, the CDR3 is TGTGCCAGCAGTTTGGAACTAGCTAGGGCAGATACGCAGTATTTT.